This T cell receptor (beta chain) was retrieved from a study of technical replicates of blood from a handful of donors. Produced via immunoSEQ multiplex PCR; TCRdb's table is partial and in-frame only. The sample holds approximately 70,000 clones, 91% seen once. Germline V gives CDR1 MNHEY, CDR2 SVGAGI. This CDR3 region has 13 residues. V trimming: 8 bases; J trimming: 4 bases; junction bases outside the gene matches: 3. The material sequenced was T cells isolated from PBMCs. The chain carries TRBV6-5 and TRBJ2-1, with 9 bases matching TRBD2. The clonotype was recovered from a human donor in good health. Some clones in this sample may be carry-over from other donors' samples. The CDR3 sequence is CASRLAAYNEQFF. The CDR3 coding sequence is TGTGCCAGCCGACTAGCGGCTTACAATGAGCAGTTCTTC.